This T cell receptor beta chain was found in a study of spatial heterogeneity in lung cancer (dated by TCRdb to between 2018 and 2020). About the study as a whole: Beta-chain transcripts were consistently detected in greater numbers than alpha-chain transcripts, which likely reflected higher beta-chain transcript abundance. The study quantitatively compared TCR alpha and beta repertoires across multiple tumor regions, matched nontumor lung and blood in non-small cell lung cancer. TCR repertoire features were related to nonsynonymous mutation counts determined by whole-exome sequencing of tumor tissue. At surgery, both alpha and beta chains were TCR-sequenced in some 220 tumor regions, some 64 matched nontumor lung samples and a few dozen PBMC samples. In the raw uncorrected reads, each unique combination of TCR and UMI appeared more than ten times on average.

This clonotype was found many times. This clone's antigen is unknown. No much larger clone exists at a distance of one base, and base qualities are not known. The time point label here, explained by the study, means: sample taken at primary tumor resection. Whole RNA extracted from tumor and nontumor lung tissue, or from cryopreserved PBMC samples, was used for TCR sequencing without cell sorting. Samples were obtained from approximately 76 patients with early-stage, untreated non-small cell lung cancer from the lung TRACERx cohort. Only patients for whom sufficient RNA was available from at least two tumor regions were selected for TCR sequencing. CDR1 and CDR2 were assigned from the germline V gene as SGHDN and FVKESK. V lost 1 base and J lost 3 bases; the stretch between them is 9 bases long. The CDR3 covers 15 residues, taking in both the cysteine and the phenylalanine. The read is trimmed to its CDR3 DNA, 45 bases read in frame from base 1.

Receptors were amplified or captured by 5' RACE. Sequencer: NextSeq 500. The TCR library protocol attached a unique molecular identifier to each TCR cDNA molecule to allow correction of PCR and sequencing errors. Regarding the original processing steps: Decombinator tools were used for TCR identification, UMI-based error correction and CDR3 extraction. TCRs above a frequency of 2 per 1,000, corresponding to the top 1% of the tumor frequency distribution, were defined as expanded. Each repertoire was subsampled 100 times to 5,000 TCRs, after which Renyi diversity was computed with the R vegan package. CDR3 similarity networks were built from amino acid triplet string-kernel similarity, connecting CDR3s with pairwise similarity above 0.82. TCRdb cleaned the public reads at Q25 with fastp, built clones with MiXCR and kept in-frame beta chains. When rows share a CDR3 protein, they turn into one entry using the most common DNA and genes. TCRdb's processing, not the study's, gives the V and J calls here. In this sample the table shows approximately 12,000 distinct CDR3 sequences, roughly an eighth of which occur a single time. The ten largest make up 2.4% of the sample.

On the study overall, not on this receptor specifically: Ubiquitous expanded tumor TCRs showed up in blood more often at tumor resection than at routine follow-up. Additional single-cell paired TCR alpha and beta sequencing was considered necessary to confirm, at a functional level, the hypothesis that regional TCRs recognize regional mutations.

The clonotype comes from a female donor with early-stage non-small cell lung cancer. The chain links TRBV14 with TRBJ1-4, with the D gene not confidently named. Material: PBMCs, obtained at surgery. The CDR3 loop reads CASSQGWEANEKLFF. DNA sequence: TGTGCCAGCAGCCAAGGCTGGGAGGCTAATGAAAAACTGTTTTTT.